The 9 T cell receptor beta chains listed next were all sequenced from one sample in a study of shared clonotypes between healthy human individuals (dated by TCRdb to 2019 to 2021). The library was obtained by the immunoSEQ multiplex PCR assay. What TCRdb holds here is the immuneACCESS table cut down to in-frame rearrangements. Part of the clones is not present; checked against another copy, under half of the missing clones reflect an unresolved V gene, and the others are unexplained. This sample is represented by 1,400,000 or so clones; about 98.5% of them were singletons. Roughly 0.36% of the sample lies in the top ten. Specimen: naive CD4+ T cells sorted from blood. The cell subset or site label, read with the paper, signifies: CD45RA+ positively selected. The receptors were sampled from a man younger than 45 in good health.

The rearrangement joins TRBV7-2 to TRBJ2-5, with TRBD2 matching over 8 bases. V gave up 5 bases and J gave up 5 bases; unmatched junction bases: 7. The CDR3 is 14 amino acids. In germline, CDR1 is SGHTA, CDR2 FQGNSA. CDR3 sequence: CASSPGGASETQYF. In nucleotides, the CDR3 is TGTGCCAGCAGCCCGGGGGGGGCGAGTGAGACCCAGTACTTC. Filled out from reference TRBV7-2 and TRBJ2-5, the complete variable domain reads GAGVSQSPSNKVTEKGKDVELRCDPISGHTALYWYRQSLGQGLEFLIYFQGNSAPDKSGLPSDRFSAERTGGSVSTLTIQRTQQEDSAVYLCASSPGGASETQYFGPGTRLLVL.

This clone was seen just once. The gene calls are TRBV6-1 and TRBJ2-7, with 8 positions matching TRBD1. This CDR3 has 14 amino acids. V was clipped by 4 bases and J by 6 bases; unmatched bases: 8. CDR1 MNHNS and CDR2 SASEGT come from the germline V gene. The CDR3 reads CASSVDRVGLEQYF. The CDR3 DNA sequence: TGTGCCAGCAGTGTGGACAGGGTCGGGCTCGAGCAGTACTTC.

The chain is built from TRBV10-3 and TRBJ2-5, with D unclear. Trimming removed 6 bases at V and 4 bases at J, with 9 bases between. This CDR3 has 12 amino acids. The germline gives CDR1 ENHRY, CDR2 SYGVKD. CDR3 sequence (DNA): TGTGCCATCAGCCTGTTGGGAGAGACCCAGTACTTC. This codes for CAISLLGETQYF.

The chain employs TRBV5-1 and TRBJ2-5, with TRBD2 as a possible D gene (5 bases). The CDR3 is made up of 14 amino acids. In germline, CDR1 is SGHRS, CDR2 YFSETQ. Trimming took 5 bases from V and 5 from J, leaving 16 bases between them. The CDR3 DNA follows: TGCGCCAGCAGTGGAACGGGGATAGTGGAGACCCAGTACTTC. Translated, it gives CASSGTGIVETQYF.

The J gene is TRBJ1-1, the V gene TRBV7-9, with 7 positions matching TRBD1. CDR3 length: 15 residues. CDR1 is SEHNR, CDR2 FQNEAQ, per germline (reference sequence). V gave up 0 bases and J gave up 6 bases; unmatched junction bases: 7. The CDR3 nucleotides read TGTGCCAGCAGCTTAGCCGCGACAGGGCGGGCTGAAGCTTTCTTT. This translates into CASSLAATGRAEAFF.

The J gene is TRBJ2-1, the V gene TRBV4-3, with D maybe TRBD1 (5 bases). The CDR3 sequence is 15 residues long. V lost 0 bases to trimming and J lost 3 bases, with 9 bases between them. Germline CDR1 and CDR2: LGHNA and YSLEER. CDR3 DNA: TGCGCCAGCAGCCAAGAGGCAGGGTTCTACAATGAGCAGTTCTTC. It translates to CASSQEAGFYNEQFF.

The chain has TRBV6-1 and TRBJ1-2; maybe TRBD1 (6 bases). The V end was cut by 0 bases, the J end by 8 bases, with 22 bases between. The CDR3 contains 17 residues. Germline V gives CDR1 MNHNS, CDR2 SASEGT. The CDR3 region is CASSEAVSRGGAGGYTF. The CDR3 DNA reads TGTGCCAGCAGTGAAGCGGTTTCGAGGGGGGGCGCAGGCGGCTACACCTTC.

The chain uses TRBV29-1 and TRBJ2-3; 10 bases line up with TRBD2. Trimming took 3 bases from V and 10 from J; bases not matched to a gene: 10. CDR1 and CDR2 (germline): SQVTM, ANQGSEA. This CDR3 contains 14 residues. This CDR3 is CSVDELAGVSAQYF. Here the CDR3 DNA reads TGCAGCGTTGATGAGCTAGCGGGAGTTTCGGCGCAGTATTTT.

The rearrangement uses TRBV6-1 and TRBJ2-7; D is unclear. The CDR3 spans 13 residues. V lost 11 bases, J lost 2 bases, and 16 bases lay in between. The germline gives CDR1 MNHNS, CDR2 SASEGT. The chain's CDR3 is CAPTDHLTYEQYF. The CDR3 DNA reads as TGTGCCCCCACGGACCACCTTACCTACGAGCAGTACTTC.